A single sample is the source of the 19 T cell receptor beta chains below, sequenced in a study of blood T cell repertoires in COVID-19. Measured with immunoSEQ multiplex PCR; TCRdb has only the in-frame clones, and not every one. The repertoire consists of hundreds of thousands of clones, with approximately 90% occurring once and the leading ten covering roughly 0.95%. The sequenced sample consisted of PBMCs or T cells enriched from blood (not recorded which). These TCRs come from a man aged 50 to 60 who had been exposed to COVID-19.

This chain joins TRBV3-1 (or the pseudogene TRBV3-2) and TRBJ2-7; TRBD2 matches at 7 bases. Looked up from germline, CDR1 is LGHDT and CDR2 is YNNKEL (reference sequence). Losses at the gene ends were 2 bases for V and 5 bases for J; bases not matched to a gene: 3. This CDR3 has 13 amino acids. CDR3 loop: CASSQRGSHEQYV. The CDR3 DNA sequence: TGTGCCAGCAGCCAACGCGGGAGTCACGAGCAGTACGTC.

The chain carries TRBV5-5 and TRBJ1-5; 7 positions match TRBD1. This CDR3 region has 15 residues. Trimming at V came to 0 bases and at J to 7 bases, leaving 7 bases not matched to a gene. The germline gives CDR1 SGHKS, CDR2 YYEKEE (reference sequence). The CDR3 nucleotides read TGTGCCAGCAGCTTGGTTACAGGGGTGGAACAGCCCCAGCATTTT. Translating it yields CASSLVTGVEQPQHF.

This sequence joins TRBV4-1 and TRBJ1-5; D might be TRBD1 (6 bases). The CDR3 contains 17 residues. Trimming stripped 2 bases from V and 2 bases from J, with 16 bases between. Germline CDR1 and CDR2: MGHRA and YSYEKL. The CDR3 reads CASSQKVGGVGNQPQHF. The CDR3, as DNA: TGCGCCAGCAGCCAAAAAGTAGGGGGGGTCGGCAATCAGCCCCAGCATTTT.

V is TRBV12-3 or TRBV12-4 and J is TRBJ1-2; no definite D call. The V gene lost 4 bases and the J gene lost 1 base, with 7 bases spanning the gap. The CDR3 consists of 13 residues. The CDR3 bases are TGTGCCAGCAGTTACACAGATAACTATGGCTACACCTTC. This gives the protein CASSYTDNYGYTF.

J is TRBJ2-3 and V is TRBV5-6; 8 nucleotides match TRBD2. Losses at the gene ends were 4 bases for V and 0 bases for J; bases not matched to a gene: 4. From germline, CDR1 is SGHDT and CDR2 YYEEEE. This CDR3 region has 15 residues. CDR3 bases: TGTGCCAGCAGCGTTGGACTAGCCAGCACAGATACGCAGTATTTT. Translating it yields CASSVGLASTDTQYF.

The chain has TRBV12-5 and TRBJ1-4; D gene uncertain. V lost 4 bases and J lost 10, with 16 bases in between. The CDR3 extends over 14 amino acids. CDR1 LGHNT and CDR2 FRNRAP come from the germline V gene. Here the CDR3 reads CASGSDGIEGKLFF. CDR3 nucleotide sequence: TGTGCTAGTGGTTCGGACGGGATAGAAGGAAAACTGTTTTTT.

This clone came up once. This chain joins TRBV5-1 and TRBJ1-2; possibly TRBD1 for D (6 bases). The CDR3 spans 15 residues. From germline, CDR1 is SGHRS and CDR2 YFSETQ. Trimming pared 3 bases from V and 4 bases from J, leaving 16 bases between. In nucleotides, the CDR3 is TGCGCCAGCAGCTCTGTGACAGGTTATCTCTATGGCTACACCTTC. It yields the protein CASSSVTGYLYGYTF. Using reference TRBV5-1 and TRBJ1-2 for the parts outside the CDR3, the full variable domain is KAGVTQTPRYLIKTRGQQVTLSCSPISGHRSVSWYQQTPGQGLQFLFEYFSETQRNKGNFPGRFSGRQFSNSRSEMNVSTLELGDSALYLCASSSVTGYLYGYTFGSGTRLTVV.

The V and J genes are TRBV4-2 and TRBJ1-1, with a possible D match to TRBD1 (6 bases). V was trimmed by 3 bases and J by 6 bases, leaving 23 bases between them. The CDR3 covers 17 residues. Germline V gives CDR1 LGHNA, CDR2 YNFKEQ. The CDR3 spells CASSQMLRGARKAEAFF. The CDR3 coding sequence is TGTGCCAGCAGCCAGATGTTACGGGGGGCGCGTAAGGCTGAAGCTTTCTTT.

The chain couples TRBV4-2 to TRBJ2-3, with 7 bases that match TRBD2. CDR3 length: 15 residues. Germline V gene lookup returns CDR1 LGHNA and CDR2 YNFKEQ. Trimming at V came to 4 bases and at J to 1 base, leaving 5 bases not matched to a gene. The CDR3 reads CASSPSGMGTDTQYF. In nucleotides, the CDR3 is TGTGCCAGCAGCCCGAGCGGGATGGGCACAGATACGCAGTATTTT.

The CDR3 loop reads CSVERTGRGEQFF. The CDR3 nucleotides are TGCAGCGTTGAAAGGACAGGGAGAGGTGAGCAGTTCTTC. V usage is TRBV29-1 and J usage is TRBJ2-1; 8 bases fit TRBD1. CDR1 and CDR2 (germline): SQVTM, ANQGSEA. The CDR3 runs to 13 residues. Trimming at V came to 2 bases and at J to 9 bases, leaving 6 bases not matched to a gene.

The chain carries TRBV28 and TRBJ2-2; weak D call: TRBD1 (5 bases). Trimming stripped 3 bases from V and 1 base from J, with 9 bases between. The CDR3 loop spans 15 amino acids. Germline V CDR1 and CDR2: MDHEN, SYDVKM. The CDR3 sequence: CASSFQDRNTGELFF. The CDR3 region has the DNA TGTGCCAGCAGTTTCCAAGACAGGAACACCGGGGAGCTGTTTTTT.

The V call is TRBV3-1 (or the pseudogene TRBV3-2), the J call TRBJ2-3; tentatively, D is TRBD1 (5 bases). The V end lost 4 bases, the J end lost 4 bases, and 15 bases lay between the germline ends. Per the germline V gene, CDR1 is LGHDT and CDR2 is YNNKEL (reference sequence). The CDR3 totals 15 residues. CDR3 bases: TGTGCCAGCAGCCCTAATAGGCAGGGTGCAGATACGCAGTATTTT. Translation: CASSPNRQGADTQYF.

V usage is TRBV28 and J usage is TRBJ2-7; D perhaps matches TRBD1 (6 bases). Germline CDR1 MDHEN, CDR2 SYDVKM. The CDR3 runs to 15 residues. V shed 5 bases and J shed 2 bases, with 16 bases lying between them. Here the CDR3 reads CASSPGTYNTYEQYV. CDR3 bases: TGTGCCAGCAGTCCCGGGACATACAATACCTACGAGCAGTACGTC.

The CDR3 reads CASRTGRVSGNQPQHF. CDR3 DNA sequence: TGTGCCAGCAGGACCGGCAGGGTGTCCGGCAATCAGCCCCAGCATTTT. V is TRBV21-1 and J is TRBJ1-5; the D call TRBD1 from the table was never checked on the DNA. TRBV21-1 is recorded as a pseudogene. This CDR3 has 16 residues.

The V call is TRBV5-4, the J call TRBJ2-6; TRBD1 is a possible D gene (5 bases). Germline V gives CDR1 SGHNT, CDR2 YYREEE (reference sequence). V was clipped by 4 bases and J by 0 bases, with 11 bases between them. CDR3 length equals 16 residues. The CDR3: CASSPDSSSGANVLTF. Written as DNA, the CDR3 is TGTGCCAGCAGCCCCGACAGTTCCTCTGGGGCCAACGTCCTGACTTTC.

The DNA for the CDR3 is TGCGCCAGCAGGCCGACAGGGGGAAATCAGCCCCAGCATTTT. This gives the protein CASRPTGGNQPQHF. The V gene is TRBV5-1, the J gene TRBJ1-5; TRBD1 aligns across 9 bases. Germline V gives CDR1 SGHRS, CDR2 YFSETQ. This CDR3 has 14 amino acids. V lost 5 bases to trimming and J lost 4 bases; unmatched junction nucleotides: 4.

This clone is a singleton in its sample. The chain couples TRBV19 to TRBJ1-2; D unclear. The CDR3 runs 15 residues. Germline V CDR1 and CDR2: LNHDA, SQIVND (reference sequence). V dropped 7 bases and J dropped 0 bases, with 15 bases sitting between them. The CDR3 sequence: CASIHHFAANYGYTF. In DNA, the CDR3 is TGTGCCAGTATCCATCATTTCGCAGCTAACTATGGCTACACCTTC.

A single count supports this clone. This CDR3 reads CASSSVGATDTQYF. CDR3 DNA sequence: TGCGCCAGCAGCTCTGTGGGGGCCACAGATACGCAGTATTTT. V and J are TRBV5-1 and TRBJ2-3; tentative D call: TRBD1 (6 bases). Per the germline V gene, CDR1 is SGHRS and CDR2 is YFSETQ. V was clipped by 3 bases and J by 2 bases, with 10 bases between them. The CDR3 totals 14 residues.

In this sample, this clone turned up once. J is TRBJ2-2 and V is TRBV7-9; no clear D. Trimming shortened V by 1 base and J by 0 bases, and 6 bases separated the two germline ends. There are 15 residues in the CDR3. Germline CDR1 and CDR2: SEHNR and FQNEAQ (reference sequence). The chain's CDR3 is CASSLGQANTGELFF. As DNA, the CDR3 is TGTGCCAGCAGCTTAGGGCAAGCGAACACCGGGGAGCTGTTTTTT. Supplemented by reference TRBV7-9 and TRBJ2-2, the full variable domain reads DTGVSQNPRHKITKRGQNVTFRCDPISEHNRLYWYRQTLGQGPEFLTYFQNEAQLEKSRLLSDRFSAERPKGSFSTLEIQRTEQGDSAMYLCASSLGQANTGELFFGEGSRLTVL.